Following are 8 T cell receptor beta chains from one sample sequenced in a study of metastatic and nonmetastatic thyroid tumors. The entire patient cohort was treatment-naive prior to thyroid surgery. MiXCR reprocessed the PCR reads for TCRdb. The sample shows over 50,000 clones, 25% to 30% of them seen only once. Sequenced input: blood. The receptor source for this set is a female donor with papillary thyroid cancer or a benign thyroid nodule (not recorded which). Some clones in this sample may be carry-over from other donors' samples.

There are many counts of this clone. Being one base from a much bigger clone, this may be a read error. The gene calls are TRBV28 and TRBJ1-1; tentatively, D is TRBD1 (6 bases). CDR1 is MDHEN and CDR2 is SYDVKM in the germline V gene. The CDR3 has 16 amino acids. Trimming stripped 8 bases from V and 2 bases from J, with 21 bases between. CDR3 nucleotides: TGTGCCAGCGGGATTGTCGGACAGAGCGAAAACACTGAAGCTTTCTTT. This gives the protein CASGIVGQSENTEAFF.

The V gene is TRBV20-1, the J gene TRBJ2-1; 7 nucleotides align to TRBD2. The CDR3 has 16 residues. Germline V CDR1 and CDR2: DFQATT, SNEGSKA (reference sequence). The junction had 13 bases not matched to a gene; V was cut back by 3 bases and J by 5 bases. The CDR3 sequence: CSARLVAGDLNNEQFF. The CDR3 nucleotides read TGCAGTGCTAGGTTGGTGGCGGGAGATTTGAACAATGAGCAGTTCTTC.

The chain uses TRBV13 and TRBJ2-7; TRBD2 matches at 10 bases. Trimming removed 4 bases from V and 6 bases from J; junction bases left unmatched: 15. Germline CDR1 reads PRHDT; CDR2 reads FYEKMQ (reference sequence). The CDR3 sequence is 17 residues long. The CDR3 loop is CASSSTLSGGADAEQYF. The DNA of the CDR3 is TGTGCCAGCAGCTCAACTTTAAGCGGGGGGGCGGATGCCGAGCAGTACTTC. Full variable domain (remainder filled in from reference TRBV13 and TRBJ2-7): AAGVIQSPRHLIKEKRETATLKCYPIPRHDTVYWYQQGPGQDPQFLISFYEKMQSDKGSIPDRFSAQQFSDYHSELNMSSLELGDSALYFCASSSTLSGGADAEQYFGPGTRLTVT.

Many counts were recorded for this clone. The chain employs TRBV4-3 and TRBJ2-7, with 9 bases aligning to TRBD2. CDR3 length: 13 amino acids. Looked up from germline, CDR1 is LGHNA and CDR2 is YSLEER. V was pared by 4 bases and J by 7 bases, with 5 bases of the junction left unmatched. Written as DNA, the CDR3 is TGCGCCAGCAGCCCGGCGGGAGGGTATGAGCAGTACTTC. This codes for CASSPAGGYEQYF.

This clone has just a few counts. The rearrangement uses TRBV6-5 and TRBJ2-7; D possibly corresponds to TRBD2 (5 bases). Germline V lookup: CDR1 MNHEY, CDR2 SVGAGI. The CDR3 is 15 amino acids. The germline V and J ends were trimmed by 4 bases and 7 bases, with 20 bases remaining between them. The CDR3 sequence is CASSSDGGLGREQYF. CDR3 nucleotide sequence: TGTGCCAGCAGTTCGGACGGCGGTCTGGGGAGAGAGCAGTACTTC.

In its sample, this clone is medium-sized. The chain is built from TRBV19 and TRBJ1-1, with 9 nucleotides matching TRBD1. CDR1 LNHDA and CDR2 SQIVND come from the germline V gene (reference sequence). Trimming at V came to 5 bases and at J to 2 bases, leaving 9 bases not matched to a gene. The CDR3 sequence is 16 residues long. CDR3 protein: CASSYGQGIQNTEAFF. The CDR3 DNA is TGTGCCAGTAGTTACGGACAGGGGATACAAAACACTGAAGCTTTCTTT.

Here the CDR3 DNA reads TGTGCCAGCAAACTGACTGAAAACACTGAAGCTTTCTTT. It translates to CASKLTENTEAFF. V usage is TRBV27 and J usage is TRBJ1-1; unclear D gene. Per the germline V gene, CDR1 is MNHEY and CDR2 is SMNVEV (reference sequence). The ends were cut back, 7 bases at V and 2 bases at J, with 11 bases in the middle. The CDR3 runs 13 residues.

This clone showed up just a few times. The chain recombines TRBV19 with TRBJ2-2; no firm D call. Trimming took 5 bases from V and 2 from J, leaving 9 bases between them. CDR1 is LNHDA and CDR2 is SQIVND in the germline V gene (reference sequence). This CDR3 has 14 residues. The CDR3 DNA is TGTGCCAGTAGTGAATACGGAAACACCGGGGAGCTGTTTTTT. Translated, it gives CASSEYGNTGELFF.